These T cell receptor beta chains were read from a single sample in a study of CXCR3-negative and CXCR3-positive naive CD8 T cells. Reprocessing the 5' RACE reads, TCRdb reports a single entry for every CDR3 protein and omits DNA. Its clone listing holds about 30,000 distinct CDR3 sequences. Sequenced: memory CD8+ T cells from blood. All receptors come from a human donor in good health. Some clones in this sample may be carry-over from other donors' samples. Each CDR3 is given with its conserved first and last residue.

v_call	j_call	cdr3_aa
TRBV6-1	TRBJ1-2	CASSEARAGGYGYTF
TRBV6-2/TRBV6-3	TRBJ2-1	CASGGDPYNEQFF
TRBV6-2/TRBV6-3	TRBJ2-7	CASSRGVYEQYF
TRBV7-9	TRBJ2-5	CASSSRTKYQETQYF
TRBV28	TRBJ2-1	CASARSGGSYNEQFF
TRBV20-1	TRBJ1-4	CSASRSRKTTNEKLFF
TRBV6-4	TRBJ2-7	CASRTGGHEQYF
TRBV2	TRBJ2-3	CASSEGRSSTDTQYF
TRBV14	TRBJ2-7	CASSQGQGVSYEQYF
TRBV6-2/TRBV6-3	TRBJ2-7	CASSYRGIGYEQYF
TRBV29-1	TRBJ2-1	CSVEDRDRGNYEQFF
TRBV21-1	TRBJ1-5	CASSPGARGGEPQHF